A selection of T cell receptor beta chains follows, all from one sample in a study of T cell changes during pregnancy in multiple sclerosis. Here immunoSEQ multiplex PCR was the method, and the copy in TCRdb shows in-frame clones only, minus some. The table has tens of thousands of clones, about 93% seen once. The sample was peripheral blood, taken in the second trimester of pregnancy. Receptor source: a female donor in good health, enrolled as a control in a pregnancy study. The CDR3 runs from the conserved cysteine through the conserved F or W. D genes are given only for firm matches. Size values are once, few and many counts, or a class for expanded clones, and some rows have none.

len: 14; abundance: -; d_gene: -; j_gene: TRBJ1-3; v_gene: TRBV15; CDR3aa: CATSRVGEGNTIYF; CDR3nt: TGTGCCACCAGCAGAGTTGGGGAGGGAAACACCATATATTTT
len: 14; abundance: -; d_gene: TRBD1; j_gene: TRBJ1-4; v_gene: TRBV15; CDR3aa: CATSPRGLNEKLFF; CDR3nt: TGTGCCACCAGCCCCAGGGGGCTAAATGAAAAACTGTTTTTT
len: 16; abundance: -; d_gene: TRBD1; j_gene: TRBJ1-5; v_gene: TRBV6-6; CDR3aa: CASSYIGTGGDEPQHF; CDR3nt: TGTGCCAGCAGTTACATTGGGACAGGGGGCGATGAGCCCCAGCATTTT
len: 17; abundance: -; d_gene: -; j_gene: TRBJ2-1; v_gene: TRBV6-4; CDR3aa: CASRRDSVALSYNEQFF; CDR3nt: TGTGCCAGCAGGAGGGATTCAGTAGCCCTCTCCTACAATGAGCAGTTCTTC
len: 15; abundance: -; d_gene: -; j_gene: TRBJ2-3; v_gene: TRBV4-1; CDR3aa: CASSSAGARGDTQYF; CDR3nt: TGCGCCAGCAGCTCAGCGGGGGCCAGGGGGGATACGCAGTATTTT
len: 13; abundance: -; d_gene: TRBD1; j_gene: TRBJ2-1; v_gene: TRBV9; CDR3aa: CASSEGQGNEQFF; CDR3nt: TGTGCCAGCAGCGAAGGACAGGGTAATGAGCAGTTCTTC
len: 17; abundance: -; d_gene: TRBD1; j_gene: TRBJ1-4; v_gene: TRBV30; CDR3aa: CAWRGLGDSATNEKLFF; CDR3nt: TGTGCCTGGAGGGGCCTGGGGGACAGTGCAACTAATGAAAAACTGTTTTTT
len: 15; abundance: -; d_gene: TRBD1; j_gene: TRBJ2-3; v_gene: TRBV25-1; CDR3aa: CASSNPGTGTDTQYF; CDR3nt: TGTGCCAGCTCTAATCCCGGGACAGGGACGGATACGCAGTATTTT
len: 14; abundance: -; d_gene: TRBD1; j_gene: TRBJ1-1; v_gene: TRBV29-1; CDR3aa: CSVQVTGKNTEAFF; CDR3nt: TGCAGCGTCCAGGTGACAGGGAAGAACACTGAAGCTTTCTTT
len: 13; abundance: few; d_gene: -; j_gene: TRBJ1-1; v_gene: TRBV30; CDR3aa: CAGGVHFDTEAFF; CDR3nt: TGTGCCGGGGGGGTACATTTTGACACTGAAGCTTTCTTT
len: 15; abundance: -; d_gene: -; j_gene: TRBJ2-2; v_gene: TRBV7-2; CDR3aa: CASTDKLSGTGELFF; CDR3nt: TGTGCCAGCACCGACAAGTTGTCGGGGACCGGGGAGCTGTTTTTT
len: 16; abundance: once; d_gene: TRBD1; j_gene: TRBJ2-7; v_gene: TRBV4-1; CDR3aa: CASSPRFDRATYEQYF; CDR3nt: TGCGCCAGCAGTCCTAGATTTGACAGGGCCACCTACGAGCAGTACTTC
len: 16; abundance: -; d_gene: -; j_gene: TRBJ1-3; v_gene: TRBV11-3; CDR3aa: CASSLAGQSSGNTIYF; CDR3nt: TGTGCCAGCAGCTTAGCCGGACAGAGCTCTGGAAACACCATATATTTT
len: 15; abundance: -; d_gene: TRBD2; j_gene: TRBJ2-7; v_gene: TRBV19; CDR3aa: CASSIESSSGAEQYF; CDR3nt: TGTGCCAGTAGTATAGAAAGCTCTAGCGGGGCCGAGCAGTACTTC
len: 18; abundance: -; d_gene: -; j_gene: TRBJ1-6; v_gene: TRBV27; CDR3aa: CASTLEGGIRAYNSPLHF; CDR3nt: TGTGCCAGCACCCTCGAAGGGGGAATAAGGGCGTATAATTCACCCCTCCACTTT
len: 15; abundance: -; d_gene: TRBD2; j_gene: TRBJ2-3; v_gene: TRBV5-1; CDR3aa: CASSFSGGAGDTQYF; CDR3nt: TGCGCCAGCAGCTTCAGCGGGGGGGCCGGAGATACGCAGTATTTT
len: 14; abundance: -; d_gene: -; j_gene: TRBJ2-7; v_gene: TRBV19; CDR3aa: CASSFGAGGYEQYF; CDR3nt: TGTGCCAGTAGTTTCGGTGCCGGCGGCTACGAGCAGTACTTC